These 32 T cell receptor beta chains share one sample of origin, sequenced in a study of T cell changes during pregnancy in multiple sclerosis. The repertoire was sequenced with immunoSEQ multiplex PCR; TCRdb's copy has only in-frame clones and lacks some. The sample records 65,000 to 80,000 clones, more than 90% being singletons. Sequenced material: CD4+ T cells from peripheral blood mononuclear cells, taken before pregnancy. The receptors stem from a female donor with multiple sclerosis, enrolled in a pregnancy study.

The V gene is TRBV19, the J gene TRBJ1-3, with 7 bases that match TRBD1. J was trimmed by 4 bases and V by 5 bases; bases with no gene match: 5. The V gene's germline CDR1 is LNHDA and CDR2 SQIVND (reference sequence). This CDR3 has 14 amino acids. The CDR3 loop is CASSHRGRGNTIYF. CDR3 bases: TGTGCCAGTAGTCACAGGGGAAGAGGAAACACCATATATTTT.

V gene TRBV5-1 combines with J gene TRBJ2-1; the match to TRBD2 covers 15 bases. The CDR3 is 16 amino acids. Germline V gene sequence: CDR1 SGHRS, CDR2 YFSETQ. V was clipped by 3 bases and J by 8 bases; unmatched bases: 6. The CDR3 nucleotides are TGCGCCAGCAGCTGGACTAGCGGGAGGGCCATGGATGAGCAGTTCTTC. This translates into CASSWTSGRAMDEQFF.

The genes are TRBV19 and TRBJ1-2; TRBD1 is a possible D gene (6 bases). The length of the CDR3 is 14 residues. The germline gives CDR1 LNHDA, CDR2 SQIVND (reference sequence). Trimming took 8 bases from V and 0 from J, leaving 13 bases between them. The CDR3 protein is CASGTGTTNYGYTF. CDR3 DNA: TGTGCCAGTGGCACAGGGACCACTAACTATGGCTACACCTTC.

The V call is TRBV4-1, the J call TRBJ2-1; TRBD2 aligns across 9 bases. In germline, CDR1 is MGHRA, CDR2 YSYEKL. The trim removed 1 base at V and 6 bases at J, leaving 10 bases unmatched. The CDR3 is made up of 17 amino acids. CDR3 nucleotide sequence: TGCGCCAGCAGCCAAGGTCCCGGGACTAGCTATCGCAATGAGCAGTTCTTC. This sequence encodes CASSQGPGTSYRNEQFF.

In this sample, this clone turned up a few times. The chain links TRBV5-1 to TRBJ1-2, with a tentative D call TRBD1 (6 bases). Per the germline V gene, CDR1 is SGHRS and CDR2 is YFSETQ. With 2 bases removed from V and 8 bases from J, the gap between germline ends came to 10 bases. CDR3 length equals 12 residues. The CDR3 spells CASSLGQRGYTF. DNA of the CDR3: TGCGCCAGCAGCTTAGGACAGCGGGGCTACACCTTC.

J is TRBJ2-2 and V is TRBV19; possible D gene TRBD2, 6 bases. The germline gives CDR1 LNHDA, CDR2 SQIVND (reference sequence). CDR3 length equals 13 residues. The V end lost 10 bases, the J end lost 3 bases, and 12 bases lay between the germline ends. The CDR3 bases are TGTGCCACCGATAAGCGGGACACCGGGGAGCTGTTTTTT. The encoded protein is CATDKRDTGELFF.

The chain has TRBV5-1 and TRBJ2-5, with a possible D match to TRBD2 (5 bases). V gave up 0 bases and J gave up 8 bases, with 17 bases separating them. Germline V gives CDR1 SGHRS, CDR2 YFSETQ. The CDR3 runs 15 residues. Written as DNA, the CDR3 is TGCGCCAGCAGCTTGGTGGGAGTAATTGCGGAAACCCAGTACTTC. Its translation: CASSLVGVIAETQYF.

The V and J genes are TRBV19 and TRBJ1-5; D is possibly TRBD1 (6 bases). V lost 5 bases and J 4 bases, leaving 9 bases between the germline ends. The CDR3 extends over 13 amino acids. Germline V gene sequence: CDR1 LNHDA, CDR2 SQIVND (reference sequence). The CDR3, as DNA: TGTGCCAGTAGTCCACAGGGAAATCAGCCCCAGCATTTT. Amino acids: CASSPQGNQPQHF.

This sequence joins TRBV5-4 and TRBJ2-3, with D uncertain. Per germline, CDR1 SGHNT and CDR2 YYREEE (reference sequence). The V end lost 0 bases, the J end lost 2 bases, and 10 bases lay between the germline ends. The CDR3 extends over 15 amino acids. CDR3 DNA sequence: TGTGCCAGCAGCTTGGCCGAGAGGATCACAGATACGCAGTATTTT. This gives the protein CASSLAERITDTQYF.

The genes are TRBV5-4 and TRBJ1-2; 8 bases fit TRBD1. Per the germline V gene, CDR1 is SGHNT and CDR2 is YYREEE (reference sequence). J lost 3 bases, V lost 3 bases, and 7 bases had no gene match. The length of the CDR3 is 15 residues. This CDR3 reads CASSSQGAGDYGYTF. The CDR3 coding sequence is TGTGCCAGCAGCTCCCAGGGGGCGGGTGACTATGGCTACACCTTC.

The chain recombines TRBV7-9 with TRBJ2-4, with 7 bases lining up with TRBD1. CDR1 and CDR2 from the germline V gene are SEHNR and FQNEAQ (reference sequence). The ends lost 5 bases at V and 1 base at J; junction bases unmatched: 5. This CDR3 comprises 15 residues. The CDR3, as DNA: TGTGCCAGCAGCCAACAGGGGACCGCCAAAAACATTCAGTACTTC. Translating gives CASSQQGTAKNIQYF.

This clone was seen once. The chain joins TRBV10-3 to TRBJ2-1; D unresolved. The CDR3 spans 13 residues. Germline values: CDR1 ENHRY, CDR2 SYGVKD. Trimming cost V 5 bases and J 4 bases, with 9 bases left between them. The CDR3 here is CAISYRKYNEQFF. The CDR3 bases are TGTGCCATCAGTTACAGAAAATACAATGAGCAGTTCTTC.

This rearrangement joins TRBV9 to TRBJ2-2; D possibly corresponds to TRBD2 (6 bases). The germline CDR1 and CDR2 sequences are SGDLS and YYNGEE. V lost 0 bases, J lost 5 bases, and 8 bases lay in between. The CDR3 runs 14 residues. The CDR3 DNA sequence: TGTGCCAGCAGCGTAGACGCGGGGACCGGGGAGCTGTTTTTT. This sequence encodes CASSVDAGTGELFF.

The V call is TRBV6-5, the J call TRBJ1-2, with D perhaps matching TRBD1 (5 bases). Between the trimmed V and J ends, which lost 6 bases and 8 bases, there was a span of 19 bases. The CDR3 is 14 residues long. In germline, CDR1 is MNHEY, CDR2 SVGAGI. Here the CDR3 DNA reads TGTGCCAGCAGCACGCGGGACCGGGCTTGGGGCTACACCTTC. Protein: CASSTRDRAWGYTF.

This clone was counted only a few times. The chain has TRBV19 and TRBJ1-5, with D maybe TRBD1 (5 bases). Germline V gene data show CDR1 as LNHDA and CDR2 as SQIVND (reference sequence). The V and J ends lost 7 bases and 2 bases respectively, with 15 bases between them. This CDR3 comprises 15 residues. The CDR3 is CASNLRESGNQPQHF. In DNA form, the CDR3 reads TGTGCCAGTAACCTCAGGGAATCAGGCAATCAGCCCCAGCATTTT.

This sequence joins TRBV29-1 and TRBJ1-5; 8 nucleotides match TRBD1. Germline CDR1 reads SQVTM; CDR2 reads ANQGSEA. Losses at the gene ends were 4 bases for V and 4 bases for J; bases not matched to a gene: 3. CDR3 length equals 13 residues. CDR3 protein: CSVGTGMNQPQHF. In DNA form, the CDR3 reads TGCAGCGTTGGGACAGGGATGAATCAGCCCCAGCATTTT.

The chain links TRBV21-1 to TRBJ1-2. TRBV21-1 is tagged as a pseudogene. The CDR3 is 12 amino acids. CDR3 sequence (DNA): TGTGCCAGCAGCATGTCCTTCTATGGCTACACCTTC. It is translated as CASSMSFYGYTF.

This clone was detected many times. The CDR3 DNA reads TGTGCCAGCTCGGGAGGGGGCAACACCGGGGAGCTGTTTTTT. Its translation is CASSGGGNTGELFF. This chain connects TRBV5-5 to TRBJ2-2, with a possible D match to TRBD2 (8 bases). The CDR3 extends over 14 amino acids. The germline V gene encodes CDR1 SGHKS and CDR2 YYEKEE (reference sequence). Between the trimmed V and J ends, which lost 7 bases and 2 bases, there was a span of 12 bases.

V and J are TRBV5-8 and TRBJ1-5; D call uncertain. The CDR3 is made up of 16 amino acids. V lost 1 base and J lost 3, with 14 bases in between. CDR1 and CDR2 (germline): SGHTS, YDEGEE. The CDR3, as DNA: TGTGCCAGCAGCTTGTATGGCAGGATGGACAATCAGCCCCAGCATTTT. Residues: CASSLYGRMDNQPQHF.

The chain joins TRBV7-2 to TRBJ2-7, with 8 positions matching TRBD1. The V segment lost 5 bases and the J segment 3 bases; nucleotides outside the gene matches: 6. The CDR3 is 14 residues long. The V gene's germline CDR1 is SGHTA and CDR2 FQGNSA. The CDR3 DNA is TGTGCCAGCAGCACAGACAGGGGCGGCTACGAGCAGTACTTC. Translating gives CASSTDRGGYEQYF.

This chain joins TRBV11-2 and TRBJ1-2, with 11 positions matching TRBD1. This CDR3 contains 15 residues. J lost 4 bases, V lost 2 bases, and 3 bases had no gene match. Germline CDR1 reads SGHAT; CDR2 reads FQNNGV. The DNA of the CDR3 is TGTGCCAGCAGCTTAAGGGGGACAGGGGGCTATGGCTACACCTTC. This sequence encodes CASSLRGTGGYGYTF.

This sequence joins TRBV6-6 and TRBJ2-5, with D uncertain. Germline V gene lookup returns CDR1 MNHNY and CDR2 SVGAGI (reference sequence). V dropped 7 bases and J dropped 2 bases, with 11 bases sitting between them. The CDR3 consists of 13 residues. The CDR3 loop reads CASTPRQQETQYF. DNA of the CDR3: TGTGCCAGCACCCCCCGCCAGCAAGAGACCCAGTACTTC.

This clone has a handful of counts. J is TRBJ1-1 and V is TRBV30, with D unclear. Trimming shortened V by 3 bases and J by 0 bases, and 5 bases separated the two germline ends. The germline V gene encodes CDR1 GTSNPN and CDR2 SVGIG (reference sequence). The CDR3 loop spans 12 amino acids. The CDR3 bases are TGTGCCTGGAGGAAGCTGAACACTGAAGCTTTCTTT. This codes for CAWRKLNTEAFF.

J is TRBJ2-7 and V is TRBV19; TRBD2 aligns across 9 bases. Germline V gives CDR1 LNHDA, CDR2 SQIVND (reference sequence). Losses at the gene ends were 5 bases for V and 1 base for J; bases not matched to a gene: 3. The CDR3 totals 14 residues. The CDR3 coding sequence is TGTGCCAGTAGTGGGCTAGCGGGGTCCTACGAGCAGTACTTC. Translation: CASSGLAGSYEQYF.

This rearrangement joins TRBV14 to TRBJ1-1; 9 nucleotides align to TRBD1. CDR1 and CDR2 (germline): SGHDN, FVKESK. With 3 bases clipped from V and 5 bases from J, the junction kept 7 bases outside the gene matches. The CDR3 is made up of 15 amino acids. The CDR3 sequence is CASSQTTGGRTEAFF. For the CDR3, the DNA is TGTGCCAGCAGCCAGACGACAGGGGGAAGGACTGAAGCTTTCTTT.

This clone has just one count. This chain joins TRBV7-3 and TRBJ1-1; TRBD1 agrees at 11 bases. Germline V gene sequence: CDR1 SGHTA, CDR2 FQGTGA. J gave up 11 bases and V 5 bases, and 7 bases lay outside the gene matches. CDR3 length: 13 residues. The CDR3 reads CASSEGTGGMAFF. The CDR3 DNA follows: TGTGCCAGCAGCGAGGGGACAGGGGGTATGGCTTTCTTT.

The chain has TRBV2 and TRBJ1-2; weak D call: TRBD1 (5 bases). Trimming removed 9 bases at V and 3 bases at J, with 11 bases between. The germline V gene has CDR1 SNHLY and CDR2 FYNNEI. CDR3 length equals 12 residues. The CDR3, as DNA: TGTGCCAGGCGGGACGGGCACTATGGCTACACCTTC. Its translation is CARRDGHYGYTF. Together with reference TRBV2 and TRBJ1-2, the CDR3 gives the full variable domain: EPEVTQTPSHQVTQMGQEVILRCVPISNHLYFYWYRQILGQKVEFLVSFYNNEISEKSEIFDDQFSVERPDGSNFTLKIRSTKLEDSAMYFCARRDGHYGYTFGSGTRLTVV.

CDR3 in DNA: TGCGCCAGCAGCTTATGGGCGCCTACTAACACTGAAGCTTTCTTT. Protein product: CASSLWAPTNTEAFF. V and J are TRBV5-1 and TRBJ1-1, with D unresolved. Germline lookup yields CDR1 SGHRS and CDR2 YFSETQ. This CDR3 has 15 amino acids. V lost 2 bases to trimming and J lost 2 bases, with 13 bases between them.

This chain links TRBV11-2 with TRBJ2-7, with 8 bases matching TRBD2. The CDR3 has 14 amino acids. J lost 1 base, V lost 2 bases, and 1 base had no gene match. The germline V gene encodes CDR1 SGHAT and CDR2 FQNNGV. Here the CDR3 reads CASSLRGGSYEQYF. The DNA of the CDR3 is TGTGCCAGCAGCTTACGGGGGGGATCCTACGAGCAGTACTTC.

The chain combines TRBV7-2 with TRBJ2-3; 8 bases are a match to TRBD2. This CDR3 is built from 15 residues. Germline trimming cut 5 bases from V and 3 bases from J; bases unmatched to any gene: 7. Looked up from germline, CDR1 is SGHTA and CDR2 is FQGNSA. The CDR3 region has the DNA TGTGCCAGCAGCCACAGCGGGGGTAGAACAGATACGCAGTATTTT. This encodes CASSHSGGRTDTQYF.

This chain links TRBV6-5 with TRBJ1-4; 9 bases agree with TRBD1. The germline CDR1 and CDR2 sequences are MNHEY and SVGAGI. With 0 bases clipped from V and 10 bases from J, the junction kept 3 bases outside the gene matches. The CDR3 runs 14 residues. CDR3 loop: CASSYSDRGRKLFF. CDR3 DNA: TGTGCCAGCAGTTACTCCGACAGGGGGAGAAAACTGTTTTTT.

The chain joins TRBV29-1 to TRBJ2-2; 7 bases map to TRBD2. Looked up from germline, CDR1 is SQVTM and CDR2 is ANQGSEA. This CDR3 has 14 amino acids. V lost 6 bases and J lost 4; bases outside the gene matches: 8. The CDR3, as DNA: TGCAGCGTCCGAGCGGGGCTGGGCACCGGGGAGCTGTTTTTT. Translated: CSVRAGLGTGELFF.